The present TCR beta chain was sequenced within a study of early T cells in non-severe SARS-CoV-2 infection. V lost 2 bases and J 0 bases, leaving 8 bases between the germline ends. The CDR3 extends over 14 amino acids. The germline V gene encodes CDR1 DFQATT and CDR2 SNEGSKA (reference sequence). This clonotype was detected many times. Individual cDNA molecules each received unique molecular identifiers attached to them. TCRdb reprocessed the 5' RACE reads via MiXCR and lists one record per CDR3 protein. This table holds 43,000 or so distinct CDR3 sequences, around 6.8% found once. The clonotype was recovered from an adult who was a healthcare worker with PCR-confirmed SARS-CoV-2 infection or an uninfected control (not recorded which). The chain combines TRBV20-1 with TRBJ1-5; the D is unclear. The specimen sequenced was whole blood. As DNA, the CDR3 is TGCAGTGCTAGATTGGCAGATAGCAATCAGCCCCAGCATTTT. It specifies CSARLADSNQPQHF.